The following is a T cell receptor (beta chain) sequence with its context. Its antigen remains unknown. These data are taken from a study of Graves' ophthalmopathy and Graves' hyperthyroidism. Study-level points and caveats: Most expanded clonotypes from thyroid (those above 0.001 frequency) were also found in blood. Ophthalmopathy progression was predicted by the model at more than 55% sensitivity and about 79% specificity.

If patients had other autoimmune diseases, uncontrolled infections, pregnancy or lactation, they were excluded. RNA transcripts served as template for amplifying TCR beta CDR3 sequences. Second-round multiplex PCR came after first-round RT-PCR with HTBI primers. TCRdb itself ran the multiplex PCR reads through MiXCR, one entry per CDR3 protein. The data contain 150,000 to 200,000 distinct CDR3 sequences, roughly two fifths of them singletons. V was trimmed by 2 bases and J by 1 base, leaving 14 bases between them. Germline-derived CDR1 and CDR2 are GTSNPN and SVGIG (reference sequence). The CDR3 is 15 amino acids.

The receptor was isolated from a man aged 30 to 39 with Graves' ophthalmopathy. The sequencing sample was made of peripheral blood. The chain carries TRBV30 and TRBJ2-5, with TRBD2 as a possible D gene (6 bases). CDR3 loop: CAWSKIAVPQETQYF. CDR3 bases: TGTGCCTGGAGTAAAATAGCGGTACCCCAAGAGACCCAGTACTTC.